Below are 25 T cell receptor beta chains sequenced from a single sample in a study of T cells in Graves' hyperthyroidism and ophthalmopathy. TCR beta CDR3 region amplification was performed from RNA transcripts. The HTBI set primed first-round TCR CDR3 RT-PCR. One entry per CDR3 protein, called by TCRdb with MiXCR from the multiplex PCR reads. The sample has some 180,000 distinct CDR3 sequences; roughly a sixth are singletons. Input material: blood. The receptors derive from a woman aged 45 to 65 with Graves' hyperthyroidism.

This chain connects TRBV5-1 to TRBJ2-1, with TRBD2 identical over 13 bases. CDR3 length: 16 amino acids. With V trimmed by 6 bases and J by 10 bases, 13 bases remained unmatched. Germline-derived CDR1 and CDR2 are SGHRS and YFSETQ. CDR3 protein: CASTNPGLAGVDEQFF. CDR3 sequence (DNA): TGCGCCAGCACCAACCCAGGACTAGCGGGAGTTGACGAGCAGTTCTTC.

This clonotype has more than one count but fewer than ten. This sequence joins TRBV19 and TRBJ2-7; D remains ambiguous. Per germline, CDR1 LNHDA and CDR2 SQIVND (reference sequence). This CDR3 comprises 14 residues. V was cut by 3 bases and J by 1 base, with 10 bases left in between. CDR3 region: CASSISFRSYEQYF. CDR3 DNA sequence: TGTGCCAGTAGTATCTCCTTCAGGTCCTACGAGCAGTACTTC.

This clonotype was seen a handful of times. The chain is built from TRBV7-9 and TRBJ2-7, with 7 positions matching TRBD1. Germline lookup yields CDR1 SEHNR and CDR2 FQNEAQ (reference sequence). The CDR3 sequence is 15 residues long. The trim removed 4 bases at V and 2 bases at J, leaving 8 bases unmatched. For the CDR3, the DNA is TGTGCCAGCAGCTGGCCTGGGGGACAGACCTACGAGCAGTACTTC. Translating gives CASSWPGGQTYEQYF.

V is TRBV27 and J is TRBJ2-1, with TRBD2 as a possible D gene (5 bases). CDR1 MNHEY and CDR2 SMNVEV come from the germline V gene (reference sequence). This CDR3 has 15 amino acids. The V end was cut by 4 bases, the J end by 8 bases, with 18 bases between. This CDR3 reads CASSSPWGVGDEQFF. The CDR3 DNA follows: TGTGCCAGCAGTTCCCCTTGGGGAGTAGGAGATGAGCAGTTCTTC.

This clonotype was detected ten times or more. The V call is TRBV2, the J call TRBJ2-7; no definite D call. This CDR3 is built from 12 residues. Per the germline V gene, CDR1 is SNHLY and CDR2 is FYNNEI. V was shortened by 5 bases and J by 5 bases, with 10 bases between the two germline ends. The CDR3 protein is CASSLPGDEQYF. CDR3 sequence (DNA): TGTGCCAGCAGTCTTCCGGGTGACGAGCAGTACTTC.

This clonotype was found a few times. The chain is built from TRBV6-9 and TRBJ2-1; a possible D gene is TRBD2 (5 bases). V lost 3 bases, J lost 8 bases, and 14 bases lay in between. Per the germline V gene, CDR1 is MNHGY and CDR2 is SVAAGI. The CDR3 spans 14 residues. This chain's CDR3 is CASSYRGFQDEQFF. Written as DNA, the CDR3 is TGTGCCAGCAGTTACCGCGGGTTTCAGGATGAGCAGTTCTTC.

The V call is TRBV27, the J call TRBJ1-5; possible D gene TRBD1, 5 bases. The germline V gene encodes CDR1 MNHEY and CDR2 SMNVEV (reference sequence). The V gene lost 6 bases and the J gene lost 5 bases, with 11 bases spanning the gap. CDR3 length equals 13 residues. The CDR3 nucleotides read TGTGCCAGCAGCCCAGGGTGGTATCAGCCCCAGCATTTT. Residues: CASSPGWYQPQHF.

On this clonotype itself: Being one base from a much bigger clone, this may be a read error. This sequence joins TRBV14 and TRBJ1-2, with unresolved D. There are 16 residues in the CDR3. Germline assignment: CDR1 SGHDN and CDR2 FVKESK. CDR3 region: CASSQGYFTGEDGYAF. CDR3 nucleotides: TGTGCCAGCAGCCAGGGGTACTTCACCGGAGAGGATGGCTACGCCTTC.

This clonotype was counted ten times or more. This chain joins TRBV12-3 or TRBV12-4 and TRBJ1-1; D perhaps matches TRBD1 (5 bases). This CDR3 has 15 amino acids. Trimming removed 8 bases from V and 0 bases from J, with 16 bases in between. The CDR3 loop is CASGALAGMNTEAFF. The CDR3 bases are TGTGCCAGCGGGGCTCTGGCGGGGATGAACACTGAAGCTTTCTTT.

The genes are TRBV28 and TRBJ2-7; 11 bases are a match to TRBD2. Germline assignment: CDR1 MDHEN and CDR2 SYDVKM. The V gene end was trimmed by 6 bases and the J gene end by 1 base; junction bases not matched to a gene: 11. The CDR3 has 17 residues. The CDR3 here is CASRYRTSGHNSYEQYF. The CDR3 DNA sequence: TGTGCCAGCAGATACCGGACTAGCGGGCATAATTCCTACGAGCAGTACTTC.

This clonotype turned up a few times. The chain links TRBV5-5 to TRBJ2-2, with TRBD2 matching 10 bases. The CDR3 covers 17 residues. Per germline, CDR1 SGHKS and CDR2 YYEKEE (reference sequence). Trimming cost V 0 bases and J 5 bases; bases outside gene matches: 7. CDR3 sequence (DNA): TGTGCCAGCAGCTTGGTGGCGAGCGGGAGGGGAACCGGGGAGCTGTTTTTT. Translating it yields CASSLVASGRGTGELFF.

V is TRBV7-9 and J is TRBJ2-3; no definite D call. The length of the CDR3 is 12 residues. The V and J ends lost 4 bases and 2 bases respectively, with 4 bases between them. Germline CDR1 is SEHNR and CDR2 is FQNEAQ (reference sequence). CDR3 DNA sequence: TGTGCCAGCAGCTCGCACACAGATACGCAGTATTTT. Protein sequence: CASSSHTDTQYF. The complete variable domain, with remaining parts taken from reference TRBV7-9 and TRBJ2-3, reads DTGVSQNPRHKITKRGQNVTFRCDPISEHNRLYWYRQTLGQGPEFLTYFQNEAQLEKSRLLSDRFSAERPKGSFSTLEIQRTEQGDSAMYLCASSSHTDTQYFGPGTRLTVL.

Many counts were recorded for this clonotype. This chain joins TRBV4-1 and TRBJ1-1; 8 positions agree with TRBD1. This CDR3 spans 17 amino acids. Germline trimming cut 3 bases from V and 6 bases from J; bases unmatched to any gene: 15. CDR1 is MGHRA, CDR2 YSYEKL, per germline. In DNA form, the CDR3 reads TGCGCCAGCAGCCACATAACAGGGGGGATACACTCCGCTGAAGCTTTCTTT. Amino acid sequence: CASSHITGGIHSAEAFF.

The table lists this clonotype with a few counts. The V gene is TRBV14, the J gene TRBJ2-4, with unresolved D. The CDR3 covers 21 residues. Per the germline V gene, CDR1 is SGHDN and CDR2 is FVKESK. Trimming left V 4 bases short and J 0 bases short, with 28 bases between. The CDR3 sequence is CASSPSDKAARLFLAKNIQYF. The CDR3 DNA follows: TGTGCCAGCAGCCCCTCAGACAAGGCCGCCCGTCTCTTTCTAGCCAAAAACATTCAGTACTTC.

This rearrangement joins TRBV10-3 to TRBJ1-1; a weak D match, TRBD1 (6 bases). The V end was cut by 4 bases, the J end by 5 bases, with 11 bases between. CDR1 is ENHRY and CDR2 is SYGVKD in the germline V gene. The CDR3 spans 13 residues. DNA for the CDR3: TGTGCCATCAGTGGGAAGGGGGGGACTGAAGCTTTCTTT. Its translation: CAISGKGGTEAFF.

This clonotype was picked up many times. This sequence joins TRBV11-2 and TRBJ2-5, with 8 bases that match TRBD1. Trimming cost V 2 bases and J 5 bases; bases outside gene matches: 7. The CDR3 loop spans 15 amino acids. Germline values: CDR1 SGHAT, CDR2 FQNNGV. CDR3 in DNA: TGTGCCAGCAGCTTATCGGCAGGGGGCGGTGAGACCCAGTACTTC. Residues: CASSLSAGGGETQYF.

This clonotype was seen just once. The chain recombines TRBV7-9 with TRBJ2-7, with TRBD1 matching 7 bases. The J call may not be correct, given that the DNA end is closer to TRBJ2-1. Looked up from germline, CDR1 is SEHNR and CDR2 is FQNEAQ (reference sequence). This CDR3 spans 14 amino acids. CDR3 in DNA: TGTGCCACCAGTGATTCCCGGGACAGTGACGAGCAGTTCTTC. This sequence encodes CATSDSRDSDEQFF.

This clonotype was detected a few times. The chain combines TRBV4-1 with TRBJ2-1; 11 bases map to TRBD1. In germline, CDR1 is MGHRA, CDR2 YSYEKL. Unmatched junction bases numbered 7, after V lost 4 bases and J lost 8 bases. This CDR3 comprises 15 residues. CDR3 protein: CASSLTPDRGHEQFF. Here the CDR3 DNA reads TGCGCCAGCAGCCTTACCCCGGACAGGGGGCATGAGCAGTTCTTC.

This clonotype was seen many times. The gene calls are TRBV20-1 and TRBJ2-7; possibly TRBD1 for D (6 bases). The CDR3 length is 15 residues. Between the trimmed V and J ends, which lost 6 bases and 1 base, there was a span of 19 bases. CDR1 and CDR2 from the germline V gene are DFQATT and SNEGSKA (reference sequence). CDR3 in amino acids: CSAGAPGAASYEQYF. The CDR3 nucleotides are TGCAGTGCGGGGGCCCCAGGGGCCGCATCCTACGAGCAGTACTTC.

This clonotype was seen a handful of times. The rearrangement joins TRBV7-9 to TRBJ1-2; tentative D call: TRBD1 (5 bases). CDR3 size: 14 residues. From germline, CDR1 is SEHNR and CDR2 FQNEAQ (reference sequence). Trimming shortened V by 7 bases and J by 0 bases, and 12 bases separated the two germline ends. CDR3 bases: TGTGCCAGCATGCCGTGGGGCCCTAACTATGGCTACACCTTC. Its translation: CASMPWGPNYGYTF.

This clonotype occurred a few times. This chain links TRBV5-1 with TRBJ2-2; 7 positions agree with TRBD1. CDR3 length: 18 amino acids. With 4 bases clipped from V and 5 bases from J, the junction kept 17 bases outside the gene matches. Germline-derived CDR1 and CDR2 are SGHRS and YFSETQ. In DNA form, the CDR3 reads TGCGCCAGCAGCAGAGACCCAGGGACAGCCGGTAGGACCGGGGAGCTGTTTTTT. Protein product: CASSRDPGTAGRTGELFF.

This clonotype came up a few times. The chain uses TRBV29-1 and TRBJ2-5, with D uncertain. Trimming took off 0 bases at V and 3 bases at J, with 11 bases between the two ends. The CDR3 runs 14 residues. Germline V CDR1 and CDR2: SQVTM, ANQGSEA. The CDR3 region is CSVEDHTIEETQYF. CDR3 bases: TGCAGCGTTGAAGATCATACTATTGAAGAGACCCAGTACTTC.

This clonotype turned up a few times. The chain joins TRBV11-2 to TRBJ2-7, with D possibly TRBD2 on 5 matching bases. This CDR3 is 16 amino acids long. V was clipped by 5 bases and J by 0 bases, with 17 bases between them. The V gene's germline CDR1 is SGHAT and CDR2 FQNNGV. The CDR3: CASSQNPREYSYEQYF. CDR3 in DNA: TGTGCCAGCAGCCAAAATCCAAGGGAGTACTCCTACGAGCAGTACTTC.

The J gene is TRBJ2-1, the V gene TRBV20-1, with 9 bases lining up with TRBD2. The CDR3 spans 14 residues. V dropped 3 bases and J dropped 7; count of bases not matched to a gene: 7. Germline CDR1 DFQATT, CDR2 SNEGSKA (reference sequence). The CDR3 is CSASLAGVLNEQFF. The CDR3 bases are TGCAGTGCTAGCTTAGCGGGAGTTCTGAATGAGCAGTTCTTC.

This clonotype appeared a few times. The CDR3 loop is CASSGQSFNGYTF. The CDR3 region has the DNA TGCGCCAGCAGCGGACAGTCGTTCAATGGCTACACCTTC. The V gene is TRBV5-1, the J gene TRBJ1-2, with D perhaps TRBD1 (6 bases). Trimming pared 4 bases from V and 6 bases from J, leaving 13 bases between. The CDR3 contains 13 residues. Germline assignment: CDR1 SGHRS and CDR2 YFSETQ.